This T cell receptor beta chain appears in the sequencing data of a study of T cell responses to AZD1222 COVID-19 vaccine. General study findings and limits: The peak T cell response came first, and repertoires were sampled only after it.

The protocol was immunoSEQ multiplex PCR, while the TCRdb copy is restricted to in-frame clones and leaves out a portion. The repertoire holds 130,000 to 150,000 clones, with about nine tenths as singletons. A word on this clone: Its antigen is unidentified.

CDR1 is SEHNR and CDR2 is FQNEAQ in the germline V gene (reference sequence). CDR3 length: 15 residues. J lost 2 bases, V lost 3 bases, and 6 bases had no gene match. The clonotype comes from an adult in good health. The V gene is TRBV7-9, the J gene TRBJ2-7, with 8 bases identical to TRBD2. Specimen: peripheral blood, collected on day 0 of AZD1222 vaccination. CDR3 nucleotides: TGTGCCAGCAGCTTCGTAGTAGCGGGGACCTACGAGCAGTACTTC. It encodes CASSFVVAGTYEQYF. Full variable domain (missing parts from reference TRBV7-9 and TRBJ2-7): DTGVSQNPRHKITKRGQNVTFRCDPISEHNRLYWYRQTLGQGPEFLTYFQNEAQLEKSRLLSDRFSAERPKGSFSTLEIQRTEQGDSAMYLCASSFVVAGTYEQYFGPGTRLTVT.